Sequencing of this T cell receptor beta chain was carried out in a study of beta chain features in type 1 diabetes. Study-wide context: Healthy donors resembled patients in age, gender and cell yields. Study findings and constraints: A moderate, significant TCRB CDR3 shortening appeared in type 1 diabetes across four CD4+ subsets. For type 1 diabetes patients, VDJ junctions showed fewer insertions and more deletions.

The study reverse transcribed the entire isolated RNA, so it sequenced expressed TCRB transcripts. Some clones are missing from TCRdb's copy, which holds only in-frame ones; the method was immunoSEQ multiplex PCR. The data hold roughly 300,000 clones, with over 7% observed a single time. In regard to this clone: The antigen is undetermined.

Populations isolated by sorting all had purity greater than 95%. The V end was cut by 3 bases, the J end by 1 base, with 12 bases between. CDR3 size: 15 residues. Germline V gene lookup returns CDR1 LGHNA and CDR2 YSLEER. This chain joins TRBV4-3 and TRBJ2-5; D unclear. Sequences were obtained from central memory CD4+ T cells from blood. This clonotype was sampled from a man aged 30 to 39 with type 1 diabetes. The CDR3 reads CASSHNPGGQETQYF. DNA of the CDR3: TGCGCCAGCAGCCATAACCCGGGCGGCCAAGAGACCCAGTACTTC.